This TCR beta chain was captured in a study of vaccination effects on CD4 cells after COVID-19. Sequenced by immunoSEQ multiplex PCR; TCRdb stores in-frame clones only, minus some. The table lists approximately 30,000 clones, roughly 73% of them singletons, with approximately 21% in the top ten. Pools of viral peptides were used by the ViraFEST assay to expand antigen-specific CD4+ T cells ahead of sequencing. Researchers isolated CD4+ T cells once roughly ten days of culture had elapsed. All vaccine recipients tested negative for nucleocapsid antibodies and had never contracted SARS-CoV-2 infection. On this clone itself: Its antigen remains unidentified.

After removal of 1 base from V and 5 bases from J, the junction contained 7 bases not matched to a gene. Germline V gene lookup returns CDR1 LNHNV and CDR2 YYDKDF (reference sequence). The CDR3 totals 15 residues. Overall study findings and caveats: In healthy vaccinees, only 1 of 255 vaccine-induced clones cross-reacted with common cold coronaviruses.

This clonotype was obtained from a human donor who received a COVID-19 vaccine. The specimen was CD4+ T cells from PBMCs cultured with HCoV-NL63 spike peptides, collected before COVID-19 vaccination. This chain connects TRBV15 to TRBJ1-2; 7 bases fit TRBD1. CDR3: CATSRVQGGFYGYTF. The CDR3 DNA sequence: TGTGCCACCAGCAGAGTTCAGGGGGGTTTTTATGGCTACACCTTC.